This T cell receptor beta chain appears in the sequencing data of a study of cytomegalovirus exposure and HLA in healthy donors. Looking at the study overall: The roughly 120 million unique TCR beta sequences, from around 200 million T cells, were found by an earlier analysis. Points from the study as a whole: TCR beta sequences reportedly predicted most subjects' HLA-A and HLA-B alleles accurately.

The V gene end was trimmed by 5 bases and the J gene end by 5 bases; junction bases not matched to a gene: 11. The CDR3 contains 14 residues. Per germline, CDR1 GTSNPN and CDR2 SVGIG (reference sequence). Worth noting for this clone: The antigen remains unidentified.

Both 60 Vbeta primers and 13 Jbeta primers went into the PCR. The method was immunoSEQ multiplex PCR; TCRdb's version includes in-frame clones alone and lacks a portion of them. This table holds around 150,000 clones, 65% to 70% found once. Source material: PBMCs. The chain carries TRBV30 and TRBJ1-1; 7 nucleotides align to TRBD1. The clonotype comes from a man younger than 45 in good health and CMV-seropositive. The CDR3 protein is CAWDLGGWNTEAFF. As DNA, the CDR3 is TGTGCCTGGGACCTAGGGGGCTGGAATACTGAAGCTTTCTTT.